Presented here are 12 T cell receptor beta chains from one specimen sequenced in a study of graft-versus-host responses after intestinal transplantation. The antigens for these receptors are not known. Sequencing was performed with immunoSEQ multiplex PCR; in TCRdb, only in-frame clones are kept and a portion is missing. Of 85,000 to 130,000 clones listed, about 88% are singletons. The sequenced sample was unstimulated CD4+ T cells sorted from spleen or lymph node cells, obtained before intestinal transplant. Every receptor here comes from a human donor who received an intestinal transplant.

V is TRBV7-9 and J is TRBJ2-1, with 8 nucleotides matching TRBD1. The CDR3 is 16 residues long. Germline CDR1 is SEHNR and CDR2 is FQNEAQ (reference sequence). Trimming cost V 5 bases and J 0 bases; bases outside gene matches: 6. The CDR3 nucleotides are TGTGCCAGCAGCGCAATCACAGGGGGCTCCTACAATGAGCAGTTCTTC. This codes for CASSAITGGSYNEQFF.

The V gene is TRBV10-1, the J gene TRBJ1-1, with unresolved D. The CDR3 length is 14 residues. Germline V lookup: CDR1 WNHNN, CDR2 SYGVQD (reference sequence). V was trimmed by 9 bases and J by 0 bases, leaving 14 bases between them. CDR3 in DNA: TGCGCCAGGTGGGATCCCGATATGAACACTGAAGCTTTCTTT. The encoded protein is CARWDPDMNTEAFF.

V gene TRBV5-6 combines with J gene TRBJ1-1; TRBD1 agrees at 8 bases. The CDR3 contains 14 residues. V shed 3 bases, J shed 4 bases, and the junction held 5 bases outside the gene matches. CDR1 is SGHDT, CDR2 YYEEEE, per germline. CDR3 amino acids: CASSWTGLFTEAFF. The CDR3 DNA is TGTGCCAGCAGCTGGACAGGGCTCTTCACTGAAGCTTTCTTT.

The rearrangement joins TRBV5-6 to TRBJ2-7, with TRBD1 matching over 11 bases. Germline-derived CDR1 and CDR2 are SGHDT and YYEEEE. The junction had 9 bases not matched to a gene; V was cut back by 3 bases and J by 1 base. This CDR3 is built from 17 residues. This CDR3 is CASSSAVDRGQSYEQYF. In DNA, the CDR3 is TGTGCCAGCAGCTCCGCCGTGGACAGGGGGCAATCCTACGAGCAGTACTTC.

The rearrangement uses TRBV6-1 and TRBJ1-3; D unresolved. V was trimmed by 7 bases and J by 0 bases, leaving 10 bases between them. The CDR3 length is 14 residues. Germline CDR1 reads MNHNS; CDR2 reads SASEGT. The chain's CDR3 is CASTAGYSGNTIYF. The CDR3 DNA follows: TGTGCCAGCACCGCAGGTTACTCTGGAAACACCATATATTTT.

This clone appeared once. The J gene is TRBJ2-7, the V gene TRBV29-1, with D perhaps matching TRBD1 or TRBD2 (5 bases each). There are 10 residues in the CDR3. Trimming took 3 bases from V and 5 from J, leaving 5 bases between them. CDR1 is SQVTM, CDR2 ANQGSEA, per germline. The DNA for the CDR3 is TGCAGCGTTGAGGGGGACGAGCAGTACTTC. This translates into CSVEGDEQYF.

CDR3 nucleotide sequence: TGTGCCAGTAGTATGGTAGGAAACATTCAGTACTTC. It encodes CASSMVGNIQYF. V usage is TRBV19 and J usage is TRBJ2-4; D call uncertain. The CDR3 is made up of 12 amino acids. V lost 3 bases, J lost 6 bases, and 6 bases lay in between. Germline lookup yields CDR1 LNHDA and CDR2 SQIVND (reference sequence).

The V and J genes are TRBV5-1 and TRBJ1-1; weak D call: TRBD1 (6 bases). The CDR3 consists of 15 residues. Germline-derived CDR1 and CDR2 are SGHRS and YFSETQ. Trimming took off 4 bases at V and 4 bases at J, with 17 bases between the two ends. CDR3 loop: CASSRNRDRSTEAFF. CDR3 sequence (DNA): TGCGCCAGCAGCAGGAACAGGGATAGGAGCACTGAAGCTTTCTTT.

The chain has TRBV9 and TRBJ1-2, with no clear D. The germline V gene encodes CDR1 SGDLS and CDR2 YYNGEE. Trimming pared 0 bases from V and 3 bases from J, leaving 9 bases between. CDR3 length: 14 amino acids. CDR3 loop: CASSVGVNDYGYTF. CDR3 nucleotide sequence: TGTGCCAGCAGCGTAGGAGTAAATGACTATGGCTACACCTTC.

The chain employs TRBV29-1 and TRBJ1-6; D is undetermined. In germline, CDR1 is SQVTM, CDR2 ANQGSEA. V shed 3 bases and J shed 0 bases, with 15 bases lying between them. The CDR3 loop spans 17 amino acids. The CDR3 region is CSVDRRDPSSYNSPLHF. In nucleotides, the CDR3 is TGCAGCGTTGACCGAAGGGATCCGAGCTCCTATAATTCACCCCTCCACTTT.

A few counts support this clone. V and J are TRBV19 and TRBJ2-2; no definite D call. Looked up from germline, CDR1 is LNHDA and CDR2 is SQIVND (reference sequence). The CDR3 totals 15 residues. V was clipped by 6 bases and J by 3 bases, with 14 bases between them. The CDR3 sequence: CASSINGLYTGELFF. The CDR3 nucleotides read TGTGCCAGTAGCATAAACGGGCTCTACACCGGGGAGCTGTTTTTT.

V gene TRBV9 combines with J gene TRBJ2-7, with TRBD2 matching 11 bases. Germline assignment: CDR1 SGDLS and CDR2 YYNGEE. Germline trimming cut 4 bases from V and 3 bases from J; bases unmatched to any gene: 9. The CDR3 extends over 16 amino acids. The CDR3 sequence: CASSPQGTSGFYEQYF. In DNA form, the CDR3 reads TGTGCCAGCAGCCCACAAGGGACTAGCGGATTCTACGAGCAGTACTTC.